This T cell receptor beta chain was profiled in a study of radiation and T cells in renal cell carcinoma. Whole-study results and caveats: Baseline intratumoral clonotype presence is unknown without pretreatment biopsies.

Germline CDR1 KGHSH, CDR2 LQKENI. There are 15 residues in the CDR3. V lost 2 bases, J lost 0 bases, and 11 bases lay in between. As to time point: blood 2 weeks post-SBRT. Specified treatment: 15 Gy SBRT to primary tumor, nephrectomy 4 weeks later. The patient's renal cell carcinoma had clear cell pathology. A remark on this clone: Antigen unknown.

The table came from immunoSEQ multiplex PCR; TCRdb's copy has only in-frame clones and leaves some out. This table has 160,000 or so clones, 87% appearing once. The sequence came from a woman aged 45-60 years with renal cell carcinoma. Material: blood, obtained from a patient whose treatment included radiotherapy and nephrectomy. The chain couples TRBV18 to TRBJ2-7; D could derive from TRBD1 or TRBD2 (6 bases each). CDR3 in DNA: TGTGCCAGCTCACCAGGGGGGCAAAACTCCTACGAGCAGTACTTC. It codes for CASSPGGQNSYEQYF.